This TCR beta chain was documented in a study of blood T cell repertoires in COVID-19. Study background: Acute-phase and convalescent COVID-19 samples originated in the United States, Italy and Spain. Sample material is recorded as cDNA or gDNA derived from T cells, B-cell-depleted T cells, or PBMCs.

Original data processing: Using reference gene primer amplification, nucleated cell counts were estimated. Clones were sequenced by immunoSEQ multiplex PCR, and TCRdb holds only the in-frame ones, with some missing. Clone size and V and J calls were adopted from that table, with D and trimming inferred from the DNA. The sample shows some 250,000 clones, around 81% of them seen only once. The CDR3 consists of 18 residues. Germline CDR1 is KGHSH and CDR2 is LQKENI. Trimming at V came to 2 bases and at J to 4 bases, leaving 13 bases not matched to a gene. The chain uses TRBV18 and TRBJ2-3; 9 positions match TRBD2. The origin of this receptor is a man aged 25 to 40 who had recovered from COVID-19. The specimen sequenced was peripheral blood. The CDR3 sequence is CASSPFRGGATSPDTQYF. DNA of the CDR3: TGTGCCAGCTCACCATTTCGCGGGGGGGCAACTTCTCCAGATACGCAGTATTTT.